The clone carrying this T cell receptor beta chain was observed a single time. This specimen comes from a study of blood T cell repertoires in COVID-19. Overall study context: Specimens from acute and convalescent COVID-19 originated in the United States, Italy and Spain. Sources were T cells, B-cell-depleted T cells, or PBMCs; the material itself was cDNA or gDNA.

The CDR3 covers 13 residues. Germline V gives CDR1 SQVTM, CDR2 ANQGSEA. V lost 7 bases, J lost 1 base, and 13 bases lay in between. Authors' methods: Using reference gene primer amplification, nucleated cell counts were estimated. The assay was immunoSEQ multiplex PCR, and TCRdb's table has in-frame clones only and misses some. D and trimming come from the DNA, and the V and J calls and clone size come from that table. This table has about 170,000 clones, 83% appearing once. The J gene is TRBJ1-2, the V gene TRBV29-1, with no clear D. This receptor was identified in a woman aged 80 or over with acute or convalescent COVID-19. The specimen sequenced was peripheral blood. For the CDR3, the DNA is TGCAGCGCAAAGCAACCCTATAACTATGGCTACACCTTC. Protein: CSAKQPYNYGYTF.